Below are 8 T cell receptor beta chains sequenced from a single sample in a study of blood T cells in healthy people across ages. Using a J-beta primer mix together with a sample-barcoded 5' primer, a second PCR was run for about 7 to 12 cycles. TCRdb re-analysed the 5' RACE reads in MiXCR, keeping a single row per CDR3 protein. The sample has roughly 800,000 distinct CDR3 sequences; 25% are singletons. These data were also reused for a study on T cells of mothers and their children.

Material for sequencing was blood. The receptors were sampled from a boy under 18 in good health.

This clonotype was counted only a few times. The V gene is TRBV20-1, the J gene TRBJ2-3, with 11 bases lining up with TRBD2. The CDR3 sequence is 15 residues long. V shed 3 bases and J 4 bases; nucleotides not matched to a gene: 6. CDR1 and CDR2 from the germline V gene are DFQATT and SNEGSKA (reference sequence). CDR3 in amino acids: CSARGLADTPDTQYF. DNA of the CDR3: TGCAGTGCTAGGGGACTAGCGGATACCCCAGATACGCAGTATTTT.

V is TRBV13 and J is TRBJ2-2, with TRBD1 identical over 8 bases. This CDR3 region has 17 residues. Germline V gene lookup returns CDR1 PRHDT and CDR2 FYEKMQ (reference sequence). Trimming cost V 3 bases and J 4 bases; bases outside gene matches: 10. The CDR3 is CASSFESGQGVTGELFF. DNA of the CDR3: TGTGCCAGCAGCTTCGAATCCGGACAGGGAGTCACCGGGGAGCTGTTTTTT. Full variable domain (missing parts from reference TRBV13 and TRBJ2-2): AAGVIQSPRHLIKEKRETATLKCYPIPRHDTVYWYQQGPGQDPQFLISFYEKMQSDKGSIPDRFSAQQFSDYHSELNMSSLELGDSALYFCASSFESGQGVTGELFFGEGSRLTVL.

This clonotype occurred a few times. The chain couples TRBV4-1 to TRBJ2-5; 9 bases are shared with TRBD2. The junction had 6 bases not matched to a gene; V was cut back by 2 bases and J by 5 bases. The germline gives CDR1 MGHRA, CDR2 YSYEKL. The CDR3 extends over 15 amino acids. The CDR3 reads CASSQNSGSGETQYF. CDR3 bases: TGCGCCAGCAGCCAAAATAGCGGGAGCGGGGAGACCCAGTACTTC.

This clonotype has only a few counts. The V and J genes are TRBV28 and TRBJ2-5, with a possible D match to TRBD1 (5 bases). The CDR3 is 15 residues long. The V end lost 3 bases, the J end lost 1 base, and 12 bases lay between the germline ends. The germline V gene has CDR1 MDHEN and CDR2 SYDVKM. CDR3 amino acids: CASSFAGLGQETQYF. In nucleotides, the CDR3 is TGTGCCAGCAGTTTTGCAGGGTTGGGCCAAGAGACCCAGTACTTC.

The DNA for the CDR3 is TGCGCCAGCAGCTTGCCAGCGGACTCCTACAATGAGCAGTTCTTC. It is translated as CASSLPADSYNEQFF. This chain links TRBV5-1 with TRBJ2-1; tentatively, D is TRBD2 (5 bases). The CDR3 consists of 15 residues. V lost 1 base and J lost 0, with 8 bases in between. In germline, CDR1 is SGHRS, CDR2 YFSETQ. The whole variable domain, remainder taken from reference TRBV5-1 and TRBJ2-1, is KAGVTQTPRYLIKTRGQQVTLSCSPISGHRSVSWYQQTPGQGLQFLFEYFSETQRNKGNFPGRFSGRQFSNSRSEMNVSTLELGDSALYLCASSLPADSYNEQFFGPGTRLTVL.

The CDR3 coding sequence is TGCGCCAGCAGCCAAGTGATAGCGGGCTACAATGAGCAGTTCTTC. Protein product: CASSQVIAGYNEQFF. The genes are TRBV4-3 and TRBJ2-1, with 7 bases fitting TRBD2. The length of the CDR3 is 15 residues. Trimming cost V 1 base and J 3 bases; bases outside gene matches: 3. Germline CDR1 is LGHNA and CDR2 is YSLEER.

In this sample, this clonotype turned up a few times. The V call is TRBV5-1, the J call TRBJ1-1; D gene uncertain. V was shortened by 0 bases and J by 0 bases, with 6 bases between the two germline ends. The germline gives CDR1 SGHRS, CDR2 YFSETQ. The CDR3 sequence is 14 residues long. The CDR3 DNA reads as TGCGCCAGCAGCTTGGCCCAGGTGAACACTGAAGCTTTCTTT. It encodes CASSLAQVNTEAFF.

This chain uses TRBV29-1 with TRBJ2-1; D unclear. The CDR3 length is 12 residues. V lost 7 bases, J lost 7 bases, and 14 bases lay in between. Germline V gene data show CDR1 as SQVTM and CDR2 as ANQGSEA. The CDR3 is CSALERLNEQFF. The CDR3 DNA is TGCAGCGCTCTTGAGAGGCTAAATGAGCAGTTCTTC.